Given below is one T cell receptor beta chain in context. The sample holds a few counts of this clone. Its antigen specificity is not known. No base-level quality is on record; no much larger clone is a single base apart. The data were obtained in a study of shared clonotypes between healthy human individuals (dated by TCRdb to the early 2020s). Context from the whole study: Two women and a few men aged 18 to 49 years were included in the cohort. For each donor, CD4 naive and CD4 memory were each run on three plates, CD8 naive on two plates, and CD8 memory on one plate. To estimate repertoire size and how much clonotypes are shared between individuals, the study performed deep sequencing of blood TCR repertoires from 4 to 6 healthy adults. To increase sequencing depth and limit assay-specific biases, TCR repertoire library preparation and sequencing were carried out by different laboratories using diverse techniques. Leukapheresis yielded between about 0.85 and 10 billion PBMCs per donor.

As encoded in the germline V gene, CDR1 is SGHVS while CDR2 is FNYEAQ. The CDR3 contains 13 residues, cysteine and phenylalanine counted. Only CDR3 DNA remains: 39 bases, in frame from the first base. Using the deep immunoSEQ assay, TCR CDR3 regions were amplified from genomic DNA by multiplex PCR. Extracted genomic DNA from each cell subset was spread evenly across all wells of several immunoSEQ 96-well plates, with each plate serving as a replicate. For sorted subsets, each replicate PCR was loaded with 200 ng genomic DNA, equivalent to about 30,000 T cell genomes. Purified libraries were measured with a Qubit 3.0 fluorometer, size-checked on a Bioanalyzer 2100, and measured again with the KAPA Library Quantification kit. Every immunoSEQ 96-well plate was sequenced on a separate single-read 150-cycle Illumina NextSeq 550 flow cell. As for how the authors treated the data: Because the immunoSEQ output included only junctional sequences and no quality scores, the filtering could not be the same as the filtering used for full-length reads. To assign V/J genes and CDR3, sequences were annotated against IMGT germline references using PyIR, a Python wrapper for IgBLAST v1.9. Reads with weak V/J assignments (E-value above 1e-6), missing CDR3, stop codons, out-of-frame junctions, or ambiguous translated residues were removed. V3J clonotypes were defined as sequences sharing the same inferred V gene, J gene, and CDR3 amino acid sequence. Percentage overlap between repertoires was computed as shared unique clonotypes divided by the size of the smaller repertoire. Repertoire richness was assessed with RTK rarefaction, the Chao1 estimator, and Recon v2.1 estimates of unobserved clonotypes. OLGA was used to compute generation probabilities for all TCRbeta clonotypes that the gDNA method yielded from four donors. As stored in TCRdb, this immuneACCESS dataset retains in-frame rearrangements with V and J assigned. A fraction of the clones does not appear; measured against another copy, unresolved V genes explain less than half of the discrepancy, and the remainder lacks a known reason. V, J and clone size are taken as reported in that table, and D and trimming were inferred from the DNA itself. The sample yields under 1,100,000 clones; approximately 80% were counted once. The ten top clones hold 0.55% to 0.7% of the sample.

General conclusions and limits of the study: Sampling was restricted to blood, and TCR repertoires in tissue are likely to differ from TCR repertoires in blood. Across a handful of donors, around 5% of naive CD4, roughly 3.4% of naive CD8, under 2.5% of memory CD4, and roughly 0.41% of memory CD8 clonotypes were shared. Even with the large sequencing depth, rarefaction of the sorted-subset datasets indicated that sequencing was incomplete. Compared with non-shared clonotypes, clonotypes shared by all four sorted-subset donors had higher generation probabilities. Because the study included a small number of donors, the genetic and exposure-history diversity represented was limited. Pairwise subsampling led to the expectation that sequencing depth would affect the degree of clonotype sharing among donors. Naive subsets generally had larger estimated clonotype richness than memory subsets.

The donors were healthy, HIV-negative adults with no recently reported acute infections or vaccinations. Only Caucasian adults living in Nashville, Tennessee, USA were represented among the donors. CD4+ T cells were enriched through magnetic negative selection, after which naive cells were positively selected on CD45RA and the remaining negative fraction served as the memory subset. Blood was obtained by leukapheresis, after which PBMCs were separated by Ficoll-Histopaque density gradient centrifugation and cryopreserved in liquid nitrogen vapor phase. Purity and quantity of every magnetically sorted T cell population were checked by analytical flow cytometry. Genomic DNA was isolated from each sorted fraction and quantified by UV absorbance on a Nanodrop 2000c.

The receptor was derived from a man in his late teens or twenties in good health. Some clones in this sample may be carry-over from other donors' samples. The chain is made from TRBV7-6 and TRBJ2-5, with the D gene not clear enough to name. Judging by the DNA end, TRBJ2-7 fits better; the J call may be wrong. The sample was memory CD4+ T cells from PBMCs. In light of the paper, this sample's cell subset or site label describes: CD45RA-negative fraction. CDR3 sequence: CASSLGQNSEQYF. At the DNA level, the sequence is TGTGCCAGCAGCTTAGGGCAGAACAGCGAGCAGTACTTC.